Below, 12 T cell receptor beta chains from the same sample are listed, as sequenced in a study of T cell repertoires in ileal Crohn's disease. The table came from immunoSEQ multiplex PCR; TCRdb's copy has only in-frame clones and leaves some out. The sample has approximately 7,400 clones, 74% seen once. Time point: neoterminal ileum biopsy at postoperative endoscopy, about 6 months after surgery. What was sequenced was ileal tissue. The receptors originated from an adult with Crohn's disease.

The chain joins TRBV19 to TRBJ1-5; a weak D match, TRBD1 (5 bases). The CDR3 is 13 residues long. The germline CDR1 and CDR2 sequences are LNHDA and SQIVND (reference sequence). V gave up 3 bases and J gave up 7 bases, with 10 bases separating them. CDR3: CASSIGANQPQHF. CDR3 coding DNA: TGTGCCAGTAGTATTGGGGCAAACCAGCCCCAGCATTTT.

The count of this clone is one. This chain joins TRBV27 and TRBJ2-7; D is unclear. V lost 7 bases and J lost 2, with 9 bases in between. CDR3 size: 12 residues. Germline CDR1 reads MNHEY; CDR2 reads SMNVEV (reference sequence). The CDR3 coding sequence is TGTGCCAGCACCCCCGAGGCCTACGAGCAGTACTTC. It specifies CASTPEAYEQYF.

CDR3: CASSATGQASRQPQHF. The CDR3 bases are TGTGCCAGCAGTGCGACGGGACAAGCCTCTCGACAGCCCCAGCATTTT. The chain carries TRBV6-6 and TRBJ1-5; D may be TRBD1 (6 bases). Trimming pared 5 bases from V and 7 bases from J, leaving 21 bases between. This CDR3 comprises 16 residues. Germline V gene sequence: CDR1 MNHNY, CDR2 SVGAGI (reference sequence).

This clone has a single count. The chain recombines TRBV7-2 with TRBJ2-2, with D possibly TRBD1 on 6 matching bases. Germline V gives CDR1 SGHTA, CDR2 FQGNSA. The V end lost 2 bases, the J end lost 7 bases, and 11 bases lay between the germline ends. The CDR3 totals 14 residues. The CDR3 loop reads CASSLQKGVGELFF. The CDR3 DNA follows: TGTGCCAGCAGCTTACAAAAGGGGGTCGGGGAGCTGTTTTTT.

CDR3 loop: CASREGGEPQPQHF. DNA for the CDR3: TGTGCCAGCAGGGAGGGTGGGGAGCCCCAGCCCCAGCATTTT. This chain connects TRBV6-1 to TRBJ1-5; D is unclear. This CDR3 is 14 amino acids long. Trimming removed 6 bases from V and 7 bases from J, with 16 bases in between. Germline CDR1 reads MNHNS; CDR2 reads SASEGT.

The V and J genes are TRBV11-2 and TRBJ1-6; D remains ambiguous. Trimming cost V 1 base and J 0 bases, with 4 bases left between them. The CDR3 loop spans 15 amino acids. Germline CDR1 reads SGHAT; CDR2 reads FQNNGV. The CDR3 spells CASSLGSSYNSPLHF. Written as DNA, the CDR3 is TGTGCCAGCAGCTTAGGGAGCTCCTATAATTCACCCCTCCACTTT.

The rearrangement links TRBV5-1 to TRBJ2-2, with D perhaps TRBD2 (5 bases). The germline V and J ends were trimmed by 3 bases and 6 bases, with 12 bases remaining between them. The CDR3 totals 14 residues. The germline gives CDR1 SGHRS, CDR2 YFSETQ. CDR3 amino acids: CASSSVSGSGELFF. The CDR3 DNA reads TGCGCCAGCAGCTCGGTCAGCGGTTCCGGGGAGCTGTTTTTT.

Concerning this clone: Other nucleotide sequences from this sample produce the same CDR3. This rearrangement joins TRBV5-1 to TRBJ1-1; D gene unclear. Trimming took 6 bases from V and 2 from J, leaving 8 bases between them. The V gene's germline CDR1 is SGHRS and CDR2 YFSETQ. The CDR3 covers 12 residues. This chain's CDR3 is CASKRGNTEAFF. In DNA form, the CDR3 reads TGCGCCAGCAAACGGGGAAACACTGAAGCTTTCTTT.

The chain couples TRBV15 to TRBJ1-6; D is ambiguous. The CDR3 runs to 16 residues. Per germline, CDR1 LNHNV and CDR2 YYDKDF (reference sequence). Trimming shortened V by 4 bases and J by 1 base, and 11 bases separated the two germline ends. The DNA for the CDR3 is TGTGCCACCAGCACTAGAATCGGGTCCTATAATTCACCCCTCCACTTT. This translates into CATSTRIGSYNSPLHF.

The rearrangement links TRBV7-9 to TRBJ1-1; no reliable D call. V lost 5 bases and J 4 bases, leaving 14 bases between the germline ends. This CDR3 spans 14 amino acids. The V gene's germline CDR1 is SEHNR and CDR2 FQNEAQ (reference sequence). Written as DNA, the CDR3 is TGTGCCAGCAGCCTGGGGTCGGGGAGCACTGAAGCTTTCTTT. Translated, it gives CASSLGSGSTEAFF.

This chain uses TRBV5-1 with TRBJ2-7; TRBD1 aligns across 8 bases. Looked up from germline, CDR1 is SGHRS and CDR2 is YFSETQ. Losses at the gene ends were 3 bases for V and 10 bases for J; bases not matched to a gene: 18. CDR3 length equals 16 residues. CDR3 residues: CASSSPGQVRRKGQYF. In nucleotides, the CDR3 is TGCGCCAGCAGCTCACCGGGACAGGTTCGGCGGAAAGGCCAGTACTTC.

The rearrangement joins TRBV13 to TRBJ2-5, with TRBD2 matching 15 bases. The CDR3 contains 18 residues. V was clipped by 0 bases and J by 5 bases; unmatched bases: 7. Germline-derived CDR1 and CDR2 are PRHDT and FYEKMQ (reference sequence). The CDR3 DNA reads TGTGCCAGCAGCTTAGGCGGACTAGCGGGGGGGCGAGGGGAGACCCAGTACTTC. Its protein is CASSLGGLAGGRGETQYF.